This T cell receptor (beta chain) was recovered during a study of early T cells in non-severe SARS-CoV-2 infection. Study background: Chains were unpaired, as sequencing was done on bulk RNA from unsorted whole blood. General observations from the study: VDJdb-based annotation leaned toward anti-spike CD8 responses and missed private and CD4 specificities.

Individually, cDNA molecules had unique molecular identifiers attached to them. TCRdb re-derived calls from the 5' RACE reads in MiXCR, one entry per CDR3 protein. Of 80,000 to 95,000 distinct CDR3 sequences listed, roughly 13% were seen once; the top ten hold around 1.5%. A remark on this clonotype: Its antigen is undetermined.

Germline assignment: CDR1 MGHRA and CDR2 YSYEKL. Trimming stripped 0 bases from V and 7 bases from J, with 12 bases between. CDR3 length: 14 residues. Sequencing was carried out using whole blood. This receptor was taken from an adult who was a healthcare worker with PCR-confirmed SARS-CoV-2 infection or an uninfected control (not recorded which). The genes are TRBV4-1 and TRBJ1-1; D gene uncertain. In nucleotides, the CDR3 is TGCGCCAGCAGCCAAGATAGGAGGGATGGTGAAGCTTTCTTT. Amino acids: CASSQDRRDGEAFF.